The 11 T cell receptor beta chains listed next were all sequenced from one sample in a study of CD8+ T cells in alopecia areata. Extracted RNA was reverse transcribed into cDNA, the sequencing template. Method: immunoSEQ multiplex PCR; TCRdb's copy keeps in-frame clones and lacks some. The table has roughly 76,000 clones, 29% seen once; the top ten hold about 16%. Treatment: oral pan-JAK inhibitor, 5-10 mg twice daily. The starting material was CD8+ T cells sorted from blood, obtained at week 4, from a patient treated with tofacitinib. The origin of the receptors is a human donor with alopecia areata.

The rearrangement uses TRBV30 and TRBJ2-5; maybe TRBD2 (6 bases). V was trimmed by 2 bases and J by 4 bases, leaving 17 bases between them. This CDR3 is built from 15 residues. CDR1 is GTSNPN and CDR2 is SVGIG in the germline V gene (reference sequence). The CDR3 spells CAWSPRDSRGETQYF. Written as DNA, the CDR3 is TGTGCCTGGAGTCCTCGGGACTCTCGGGGAGAGACCCAGTACTTC.

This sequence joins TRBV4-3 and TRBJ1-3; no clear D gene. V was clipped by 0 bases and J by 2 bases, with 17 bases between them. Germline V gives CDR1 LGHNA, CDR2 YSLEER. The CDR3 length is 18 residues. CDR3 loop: CASSQEDGNGFPGNTIYF. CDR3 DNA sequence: TGCGCCAGCAGCCAAGAAGACGGGAATGGATTCCCTGGAAACACCATATATTTT.

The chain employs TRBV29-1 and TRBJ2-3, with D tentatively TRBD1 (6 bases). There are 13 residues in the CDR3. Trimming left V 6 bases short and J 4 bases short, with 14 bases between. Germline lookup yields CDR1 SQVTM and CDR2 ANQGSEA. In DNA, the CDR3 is TGCAGCGTGGGAACAGGGTTGGCAGATACGCAGTATTTT. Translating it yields CSVGTGLADTQYF.

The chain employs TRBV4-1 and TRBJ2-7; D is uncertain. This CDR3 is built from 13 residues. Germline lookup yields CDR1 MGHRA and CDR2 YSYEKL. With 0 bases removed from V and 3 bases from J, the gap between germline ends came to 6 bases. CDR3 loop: CASSQDHGYEQYF. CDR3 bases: TGCGCCAGCAGCCAAGACCACGGCTACGAGCAGTACTTC.

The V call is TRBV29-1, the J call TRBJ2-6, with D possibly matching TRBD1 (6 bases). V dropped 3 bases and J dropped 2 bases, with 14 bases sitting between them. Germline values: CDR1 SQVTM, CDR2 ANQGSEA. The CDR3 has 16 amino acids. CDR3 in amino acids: CSVDYRDPPGANVLTF. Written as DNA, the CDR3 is TGCAGCGTTGATTACAGGGATCCCCCTGGGGCCAACGTCCTGACTTTC.

The CDR3 region is CASSDKVNYGYTF. CDR3 sequence (DNA): TGTGCCAGCAGTGACAAAGTCAACTATGGCTACACCTTC. The chain uses TRBV25-1 and TRBJ1-2, with D unresolved. The V and J ends lost 3 bases and 2 bases respectively, with 7 bases between them. CDR3 length: 13 amino acids. Germline loops: CDR1 MGHDK, CDR2 SYGVNS.

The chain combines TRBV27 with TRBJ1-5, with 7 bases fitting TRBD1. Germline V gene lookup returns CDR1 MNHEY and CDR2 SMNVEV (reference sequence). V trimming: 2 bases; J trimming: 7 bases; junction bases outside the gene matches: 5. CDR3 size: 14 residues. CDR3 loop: CASSLAGGSQPQHF. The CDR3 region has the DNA TGTGCCAGCAGTTTAGCAGGGGGGAGCCAGCCCCAGCATTTT.

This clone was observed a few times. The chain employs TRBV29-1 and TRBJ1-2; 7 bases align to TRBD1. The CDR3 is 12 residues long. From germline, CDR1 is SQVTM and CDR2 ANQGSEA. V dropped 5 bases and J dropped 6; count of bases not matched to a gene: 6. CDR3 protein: CSVNQGGDGYTF. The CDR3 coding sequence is TGCAGCGTTAATCAGGGGGGAGATGGCTACACCTTC.

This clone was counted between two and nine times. The CDR3 loop is CSVLARDYEQYF. The CDR3 nucleotides read TGCAGCGTTCTGGCCAGGGACTACGAGCAGTACTTC. The chain couples TRBV29-1 to TRBJ2-7; D perhaps matches TRBD1 (5 bases). In germline, CDR1 is SQVTM, CDR2 ANQGSEA. CDR3 length equals 12 residues. The V end was cut by 5 bases, the J end by 3 bases, with 11 bases between.

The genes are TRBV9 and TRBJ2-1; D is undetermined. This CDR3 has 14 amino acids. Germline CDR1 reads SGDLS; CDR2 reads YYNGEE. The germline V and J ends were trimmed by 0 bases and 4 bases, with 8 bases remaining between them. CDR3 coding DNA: TGTGCCAGCAGCGTAGGGACCAGGTACAATGAGCAGTTCTTC. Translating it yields CASSVGTRYNEQFF.

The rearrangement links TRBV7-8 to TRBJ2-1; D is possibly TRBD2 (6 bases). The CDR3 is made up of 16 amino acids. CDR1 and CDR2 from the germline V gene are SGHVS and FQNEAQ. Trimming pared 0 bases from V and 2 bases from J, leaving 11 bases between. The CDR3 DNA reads TGTGCCAGCAGCTTAGCGGAGGGGCCAGCCTACAATGAGCAGTTCTTC. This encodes CASSLAEGPAYNEQFF.